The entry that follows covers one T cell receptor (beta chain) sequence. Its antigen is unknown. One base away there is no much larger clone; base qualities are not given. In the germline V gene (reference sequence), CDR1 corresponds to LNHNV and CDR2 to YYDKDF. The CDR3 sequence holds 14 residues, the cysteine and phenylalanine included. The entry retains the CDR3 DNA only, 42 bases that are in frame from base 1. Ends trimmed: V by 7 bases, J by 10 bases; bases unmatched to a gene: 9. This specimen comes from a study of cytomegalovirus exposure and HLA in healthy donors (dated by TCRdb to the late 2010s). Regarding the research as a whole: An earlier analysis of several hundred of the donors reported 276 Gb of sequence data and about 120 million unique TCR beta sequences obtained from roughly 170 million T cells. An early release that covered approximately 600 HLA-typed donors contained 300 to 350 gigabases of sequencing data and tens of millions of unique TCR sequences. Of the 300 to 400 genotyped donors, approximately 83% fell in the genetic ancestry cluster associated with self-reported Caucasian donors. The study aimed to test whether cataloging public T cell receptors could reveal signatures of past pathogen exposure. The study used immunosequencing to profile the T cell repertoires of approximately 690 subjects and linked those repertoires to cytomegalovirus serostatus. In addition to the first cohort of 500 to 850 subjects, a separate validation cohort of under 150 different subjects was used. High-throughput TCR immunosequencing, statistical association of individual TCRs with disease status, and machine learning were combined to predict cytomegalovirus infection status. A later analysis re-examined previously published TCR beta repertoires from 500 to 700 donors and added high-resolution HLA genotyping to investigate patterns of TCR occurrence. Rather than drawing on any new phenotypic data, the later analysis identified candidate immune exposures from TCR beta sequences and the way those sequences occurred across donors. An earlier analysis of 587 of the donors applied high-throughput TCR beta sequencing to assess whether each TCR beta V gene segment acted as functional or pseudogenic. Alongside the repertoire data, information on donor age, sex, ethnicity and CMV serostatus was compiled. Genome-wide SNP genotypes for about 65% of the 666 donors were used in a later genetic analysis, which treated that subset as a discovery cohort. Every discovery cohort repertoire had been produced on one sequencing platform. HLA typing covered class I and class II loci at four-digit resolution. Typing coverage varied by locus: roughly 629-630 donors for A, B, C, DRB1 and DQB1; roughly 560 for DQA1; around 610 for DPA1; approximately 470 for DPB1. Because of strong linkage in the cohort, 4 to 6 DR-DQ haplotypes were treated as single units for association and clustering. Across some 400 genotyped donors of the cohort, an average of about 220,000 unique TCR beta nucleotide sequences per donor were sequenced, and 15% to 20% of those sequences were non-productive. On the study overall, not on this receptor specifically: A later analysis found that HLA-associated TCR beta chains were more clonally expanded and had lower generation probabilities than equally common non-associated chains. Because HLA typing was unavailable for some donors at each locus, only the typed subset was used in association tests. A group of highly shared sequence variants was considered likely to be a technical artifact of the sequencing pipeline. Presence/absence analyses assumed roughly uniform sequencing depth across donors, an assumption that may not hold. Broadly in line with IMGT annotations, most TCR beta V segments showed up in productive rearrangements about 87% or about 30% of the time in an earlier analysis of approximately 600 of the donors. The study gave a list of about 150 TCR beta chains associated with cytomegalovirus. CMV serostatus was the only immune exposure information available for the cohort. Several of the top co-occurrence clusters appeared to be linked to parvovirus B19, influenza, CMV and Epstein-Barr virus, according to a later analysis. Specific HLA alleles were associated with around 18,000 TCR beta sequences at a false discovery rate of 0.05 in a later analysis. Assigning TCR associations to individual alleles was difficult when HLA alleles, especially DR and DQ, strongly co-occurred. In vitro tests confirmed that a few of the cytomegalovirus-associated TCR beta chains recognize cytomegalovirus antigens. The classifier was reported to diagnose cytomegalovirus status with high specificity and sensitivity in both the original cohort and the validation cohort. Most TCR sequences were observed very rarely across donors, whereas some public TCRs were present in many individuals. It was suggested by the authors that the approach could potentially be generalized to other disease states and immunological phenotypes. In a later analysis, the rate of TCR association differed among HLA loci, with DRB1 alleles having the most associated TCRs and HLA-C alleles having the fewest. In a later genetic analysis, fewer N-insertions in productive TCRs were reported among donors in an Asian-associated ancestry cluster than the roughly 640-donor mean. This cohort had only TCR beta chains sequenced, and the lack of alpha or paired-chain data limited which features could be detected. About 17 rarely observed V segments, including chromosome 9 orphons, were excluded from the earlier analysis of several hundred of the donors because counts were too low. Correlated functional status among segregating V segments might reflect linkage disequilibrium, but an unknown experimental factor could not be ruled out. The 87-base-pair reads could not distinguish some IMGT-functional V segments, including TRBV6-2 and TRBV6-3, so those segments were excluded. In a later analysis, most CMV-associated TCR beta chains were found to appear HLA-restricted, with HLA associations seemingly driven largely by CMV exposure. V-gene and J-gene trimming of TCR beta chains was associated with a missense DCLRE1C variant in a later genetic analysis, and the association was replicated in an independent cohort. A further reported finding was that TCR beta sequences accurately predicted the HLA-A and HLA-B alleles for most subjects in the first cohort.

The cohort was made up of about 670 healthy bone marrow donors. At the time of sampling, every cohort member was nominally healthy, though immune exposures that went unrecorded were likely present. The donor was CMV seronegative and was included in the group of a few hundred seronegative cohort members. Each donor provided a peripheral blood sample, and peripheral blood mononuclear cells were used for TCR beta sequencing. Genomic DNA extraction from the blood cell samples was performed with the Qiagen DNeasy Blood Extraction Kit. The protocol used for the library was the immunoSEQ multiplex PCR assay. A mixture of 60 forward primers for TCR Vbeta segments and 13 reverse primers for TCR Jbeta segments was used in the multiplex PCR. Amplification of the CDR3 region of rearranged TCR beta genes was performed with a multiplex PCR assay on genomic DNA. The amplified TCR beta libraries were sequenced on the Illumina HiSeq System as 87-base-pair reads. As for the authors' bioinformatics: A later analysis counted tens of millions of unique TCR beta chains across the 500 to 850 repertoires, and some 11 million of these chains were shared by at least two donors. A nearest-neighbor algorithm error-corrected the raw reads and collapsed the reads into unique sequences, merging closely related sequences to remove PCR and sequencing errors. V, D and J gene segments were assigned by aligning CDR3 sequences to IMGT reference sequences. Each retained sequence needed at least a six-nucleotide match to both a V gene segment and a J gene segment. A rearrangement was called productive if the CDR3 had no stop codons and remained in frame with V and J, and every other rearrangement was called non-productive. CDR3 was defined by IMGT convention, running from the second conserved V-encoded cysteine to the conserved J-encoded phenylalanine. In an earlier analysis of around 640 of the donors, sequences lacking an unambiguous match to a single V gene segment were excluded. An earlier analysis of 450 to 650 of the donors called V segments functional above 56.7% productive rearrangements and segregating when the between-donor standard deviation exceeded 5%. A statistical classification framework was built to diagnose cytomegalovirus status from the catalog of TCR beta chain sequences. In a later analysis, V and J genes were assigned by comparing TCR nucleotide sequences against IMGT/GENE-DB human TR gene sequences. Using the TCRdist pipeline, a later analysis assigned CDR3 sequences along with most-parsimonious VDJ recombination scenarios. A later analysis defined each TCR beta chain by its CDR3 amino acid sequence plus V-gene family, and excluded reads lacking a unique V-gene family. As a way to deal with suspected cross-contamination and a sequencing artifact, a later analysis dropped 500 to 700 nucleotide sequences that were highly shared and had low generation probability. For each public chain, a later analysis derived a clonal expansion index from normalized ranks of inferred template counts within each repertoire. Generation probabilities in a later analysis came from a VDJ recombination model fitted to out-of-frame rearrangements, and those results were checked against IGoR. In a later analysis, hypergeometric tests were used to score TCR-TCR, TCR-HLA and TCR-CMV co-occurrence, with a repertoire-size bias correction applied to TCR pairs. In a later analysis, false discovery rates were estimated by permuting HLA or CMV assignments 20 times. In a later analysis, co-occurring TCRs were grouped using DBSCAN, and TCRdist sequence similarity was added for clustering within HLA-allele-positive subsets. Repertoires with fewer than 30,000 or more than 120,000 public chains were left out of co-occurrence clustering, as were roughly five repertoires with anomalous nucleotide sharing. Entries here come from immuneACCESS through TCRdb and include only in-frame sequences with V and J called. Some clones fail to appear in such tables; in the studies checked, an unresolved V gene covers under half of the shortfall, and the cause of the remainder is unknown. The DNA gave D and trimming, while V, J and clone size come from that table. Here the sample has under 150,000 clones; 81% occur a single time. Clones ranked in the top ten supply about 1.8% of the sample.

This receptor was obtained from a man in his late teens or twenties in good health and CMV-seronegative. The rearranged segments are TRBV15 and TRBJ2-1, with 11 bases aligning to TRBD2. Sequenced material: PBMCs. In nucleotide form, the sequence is TGTGCCACCACCGCGACTAGCGGGGACCCCGAGCAGTTCTTC. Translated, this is CATTATSGDPEQFF.